The 10 T cell receptor beta chains reported below all come from one sample, sequenced in a study of patients and donors after allogeneic stem cell transplantation. TCRdb re-analysed the RT-PCR reads in MiXCR, keeping a single row per CDR3 protein. Of about 160,000 distinct CDR3 sequences listed, about a quarter are singletons. Source material: blood, either unsorted or a sorted T cell fraction (not recorded which). These receptors were taken from a human donor who was either an allogeneic HSCT recipient or a stem cell or donor lymphocyte infusion donor (not recorded which). It is not recorded whose cells these are; they may come from a transplant donor.

This clonotype was detected a few times. The J gene is TRBJ2-7, the V gene TRBV5-1; D possibly corresponds to TRBD1 (6 bases). CDR1 SGHRS and CDR2 YFSETQ come from the germline V gene. The CDR3 loop spans 12 amino acids. The V gene lost 3 bases and the J gene lost 8 bases, with 12 bases spanning the gap. CDR3 bases: TGCGCCAGCAGCTCTACAGGGCGCCAGCAGTACTTC. It translates to CASSSTGRQQYF.

The chain couples TRBV5-4 to TRBJ2-3, with 10 bases aligning to TRBD2. Germline V gives CDR1 SGHNT, CDR2 YYREEE (reference sequence). This CDR3 region has 17 residues. V lost 2 bases and J lost 2; bases outside the gene matches: 8. The CDR3 nucleotides are TGTGCCAGCAGCTTTCCCGGGACTAGCGATTACACAGATACGCAGTATTTT. This encodes CASSFPGTSDYTDTQYF. The full variable domain, its missing parts supplied by reference TRBV5-4 and TRBJ2-3, is ETGVTQSPTHLIKTRGQQVTLRCSSQSGHNTVSWYQQALGQGPQFIFQYYREEENGRGNFPPRFSGLQFPNYSSELNVNALELDDSALYLCASSFPGTSDYTDTQYFGPGTRLTVL.

CDR3 protein: CASSFVGNQPQHF. The CDR3 DNA follows: TGTGCCAGCAGTTTTGTGGGCAATCAGCCCCAGCATTTT. The chain uses TRBV12-3 or TRBV12-4 and TRBJ1-5; D is unclear. Between the trimmed V and J ends, which lost 3 bases and 2 bases, there was a span of 5 bases. This CDR3 has 13 amino acids.

This clonotype came up a few times. The J gene is TRBJ1-5, the V gene TRBV19; D is undetermined. CDR1 is LNHDA, CDR2 SQIVND, per germline (reference sequence). V lost 4 bases and J 0 bases, leaving 28 bases between the germline ends. The CDR3 length is 21 residues. The CDR3 loop reads CASSTKNPVLGREYSNQPQHF. CDR3 coding DNA: TGTGCCAGTAGTACAAAAAACCCAGTCCTAGGGAGGGAATATAGCAATCAGCCCCAGCATTTT.

This chain's CDR3 is CATSDFGGYGYTF. DNA of the CDR3: TGTGCCACCAGTGATTTTGGGGGCTATGGCTACACCTTC. V is TRBV24-1 and J is TRBJ1-2; a possible D gene is TRBD1 (5 bases). The CDR3 spans 13 residues. V was pared by 1 base and J by 4 bases, with 6 bases between. Germline V gene data show CDR1 as KGHDR and CDR2 as SFDVKD.

This clonotype has just a few counts. This rearrangement joins TRBV6-6 to TRBJ1-1; D is undetermined. With 10 bases removed from V and 0 bases from J, the gap between germline ends came to 9 bases. This CDR3 comprises 12 residues. Germline CDR1 reads MNHNY; CDR2 reads SVGAGI (reference sequence). The chain's CDR3 is CATSNMNTEAFF. In DNA, the CDR3 is TGTGCCACTTCGAACATGAACACTGAAGCTTTCTTT.

This clonotype was seen a handful of times. The V gene is TRBV5-5, the J gene TRBJ1-2; D unresolved. V was pared by 0 bases and J by 0 bases, with 9 bases between. This CDR3 region has 15 residues. Per the germline V gene, CDR1 is SGHKS and CDR2 is YYEKEE (reference sequence). The CDR3 sequence: CASSLEMLPNYGYTF. Here the CDR3 DNA reads TGTGCCAGCAGCTTGGAAATGCTACCTAACTATGGCTACACCTTC.

As concerns this clonotype: The conserved closing phenylalanine or tryptophan is absent in this CDR3, likely reflecting a read error. This chain joins TRBV7-9 and TRBJ1-1; possibly TRBD1 for D (5 bases). CDR3 length: 13 amino acids. Trimming cost V 1 base and J 7 bases, with 10 bases left between them. Germline-derived CDR1 and CDR2 are SEHNR and FQNEAQ (reference sequence). CDR3 nucleotides: TGTGCCAGCAGCTTAGTTCTGGGGGTTGAAGCTTTCCTT. Residues: CASSLVLGVEAFL.

This clonotype was seen a few times. The chain joins TRBV11-2 to TRBJ2-2; D unclear. CDR3 length: 13 amino acids. Germline V gene sequence: CDR1 SGHAT, CDR2 FQNNGV. Trimming removed 5 bases from V and 5 bases from J, with 9 bases in between. The CDR3 DNA follows: TGTGCCAGCAGCCCGTCGGGTACCGGGGAGCTGTTTTTT. This codes for CASSPSGTGELFF.

The chain combines TRBV12-3 or TRBV12-4 with TRBJ1-1; no clear D gene. The germline V and J ends were trimmed by 6 bases and 1 base, with 15 bases remaining between them. The CDR3 consists of 15 residues. Written as DNA, the CDR3 is TGTGCCAGCAGGTCCGGGAAATCGGAGAACACTGAAGCTTTCTTT. Its translation is CASRSGKSENTEAFF.